The sequence of this T cell receptor (beta chain) was determined in a study of CD8 T cells in ankylosing spondylitis. This clonotype occurred a few times. The antigen is unknown. Study-level findings and limits: Ankylosing spondylitis blood appeared to carry a characteristic TCR beta motif of roughly eight highly homologous variants.

Using its own MiXCR run on the 5' RACE reads, TCRdb lists one record per CDR3 protein. The table has 750,000 to 850,000 distinct CDR3 sequences, about 12% seen once. V lost 3 bases and J lost 0, with 15 bases in between. This CDR3 contains 17 residues. Germline V lookup: CDR1 MNHEY, CDR2 SVGEGT. The chain employs TRBV6-2 or TRBV6-3 and TRBJ2-1; D remains ambiguous. This clonotype originated in a male donor with ankylosing spondylitis. The sequenced sample consisted of blood, either unsorted or a sorted T cell fraction (not recorded which). The DNA of the CDR3 is TGTGCCAGCAGTTATGAAATCGGCAAGAGCTCCTACAATGAGCAGTTCTTC. Its protein product is CASSYEIGKSSYNEQFF.